These 22 T cell receptor beta chains share one sample of origin, sequenced in a study of blood T cells in healthy people across ages. Alongside a J-beta primer mix, a sample-barcoded 5' primer served in a second PCR lasting about 7 to 11 cycles. In TCRdb, the 5' RACE reads were re-called with MiXCR into one record per CDR3 protein. This table has around 900,000 distinct CDR3 sequences, about 51% appearing once. The material sequenced was blood. The receptors come from a woman aged 55 to 70 in good health.

The rearrangement uses TRBV6-6 and TRBJ1-2; D not resolved. The CDR3 contains 15 residues. V lost 6 bases, J lost 4 bases, and 18 bases lay in between. CDR1 and CDR2 (germline): MNHNY, SVGAGI (reference sequence). The CDR3 bases are TGTGCCAGCAGGCTACTAGCATCGACGTTCTATGGCTACACCTTC. Translated: CASRLLASTFYGYTF.

The V and J genes are TRBV11-2 and TRBJ2-5; 7 nucleotides agree with TRBD2. The ends lost 8 bases at V and 4 bases at J; junction bases unmatched: 10. Germline V gene lookup returns CDR1 SGHAT and CDR2 FQNNGV. The CDR3 extends over 14 amino acids. The CDR3 region is CASRTVAGLETQYF. The DNA for the CDR3 is TGTGCCAGCCGTACTGTAGCGGGTTTAGAGACCCAGTACTTC.

The CDR3 nucleotides read TGTGCCACCAGTAGGCGGGCAGGGGGGAATCAAGAGACCCAGTACTTC. Translation gives CATSRRAGGNQETQYF. The V and J genes are TRBV15 and TRBJ2-5; D perhaps matches TRBD1 (7 bases). CDR1 is LNHNV and CDR2 is YYDKDF in the germline V gene (reference sequence). The V and J ends lost 6 bases and 2 bases respectively, with 19 bases between them. The CDR3 has 16 residues.

This clonotype was observed once. The chain recombines TRBV5-1 with TRBJ2-1; D tentatively reads TRBD1 or TRBD2 (5 bases each). This CDR3 contains 15 residues. Trimming shortened V by 4 bases and J by 2 bases, and 13 bases separated the two germline ends. Per the germline V gene, CDR1 is SGHRS and CDR2 is YFSETQ. CDR3: CASSRGPEPYNEQFF. For the CDR3, the DNA is TGCGCCAGCAGCCGGGGACCGGAGCCCTACAATGAGCAGTTCTTC.

There are a few counts of this clonotype. The chain is built from TRBV18 and TRBJ2-1, with no clear D. Trimming removed 1 base from V and 6 bases from J, with 13 bases in between. The CDR3 contains 15 residues. The germline gives CDR1 KGHSH, CDR2 LQKENI. CDR3 DNA sequence: TGTGCCAGCTCACCACTTAATGACCCGGGCAATGAGCAGTTCTTC. It codes for CASSPLNDPGNEQFF. The whole variable domain, remainder taken from reference TRBV18 and TRBJ2-1, is NAGVMQNPRHLVRRRGQEARLRCSPMKGHSHVYWYRQLPEEGLKFMVYLQKENIIDESGMPKERFSAEFPKEGPSILRIQQVVRGDSAAYFCASSPLNDPGNEQFFGPGTRLTVL.

This rearrangement joins TRBV18 to TRBJ1-5; unclear D gene. Germline lookup yields CDR1 KGHSH and CDR2 LQKENI. The CDR3 is 15 residues long. V lost 1 base, J lost 0 bases, and 7 bases lay in between. CDR3 DNA: TGTGCCAGCTCACCACTCCCCATTAGCAATCAGCCCCAGCATTTT. As protein: CASSPLPISNQPQHF.

This chain joins TRBV9 and TRBJ2-7; perhaps D is TRBD1 or TRBD2 (6 bases each). CDR1 SGDLS and CDR2 YYNGEE come from the germline V gene. Trimming left V 9 bases short and J 7 bases short, with 20 bases between. The CDR3 extends over 13 amino acids. The CDR3, as DNA: TGTGCCACTTCCCCGCAGGGGCTAGCGGAGCAGTACTTC. This sequence encodes CATSPQGLAEQYF.

This chain uses TRBV4-2 with TRBJ2-3, with 8 bases aligning to TRBD2. J lost 4 bases, V lost 4 bases, and 16 bases had no gene match. The CDR3 is made up of 18 amino acids. CDR1 LGHNA and CDR2 YNFKEQ come from the germline V gene. CDR3 in DNA: TGTGCCAGCAGCCTTAGCTCAGCGGGAGTTGGCAGTTCAGATACGCAGTATTTT. It encodes CASSLSSAGVGSSDTQYF.

This clonotype was found a few times. The chain combines TRBV7-2 with TRBJ2-7, with 9 bases identical to TRBD2. Losses at the gene ends were 3 bases for V and 4 bases for J; bases not matched to a gene: 4. Germline V gene sequence: CDR1 SGHTA, CDR2 FQGNSA. The CDR3 extends over 14 amino acids. The CDR3: CASSLTSGEYEQYF. CDR3 DNA sequence: TGTGCCAGCAGCTTGACTAGCGGTGAATACGAGCAGTACTTC.

This clonotype was detected a few times. The chain carries TRBV10-2 and TRBJ2-3; D call uncertain. Per the germline V gene, CDR1 is WSHSY and CDR2 is SAAADI. V lost 3 bases and J 3 bases, leaving 16 bases between the germline ends. The CDR3 extends over 16 amino acids. The CDR3 here is CASSDLGLGRTDTQYF. The CDR3 nucleotides read TGCGCCAGCAGTGATTTAGGCCTCGGACGGACAGATACGCAGTATTTT.

This clonotype occurred many times. This chain connects TRBV28 to TRBJ2-7; TRBD2 might be the D (7 bases). This CDR3 contains 14 residues. Germline V gene lookup returns CDR1 MDHEN and CDR2 SYDVKM. Trimming removed 3 bases from V and 5 bases from J, with 14 bases in between. Here the CDR3 reads CASSLIAGAHEQYF. Written as DNA, the CDR3 is TGTGCCAGCAGTTTGATTGCGGGGGCACACGAGCAGTACTTC.

V is TRBV20-1 and J is TRBJ2-1; the D gene is possibly TRBD2 (5 bases). CDR3 length equals 15 residues. Germline V gene lookup returns CDR1 DFQATT and CDR2 SNEGSKA (reference sequence). Trimming pared 1 base from V and 1 base from J, leaving 11 bases between. The CDR3: CSARGATGSYNEQFF. CDR3 nucleotide sequence: TGCAGTGCTAGAGGGGCCACGGGATCCTACAATGAGCAGTTCTTC.

The chain recombines TRBV20-1 with TRBJ2-3; D gene unclear. The germline V gene encodes CDR1 DFQATT and CDR2 SNEGSKA (reference sequence). V lost 3 bases and J lost 1, with 14 bases in between. The length of the CDR3 is 15 residues. The CDR3 DNA is TGCAGTGCTAGCCCCTACCAGCTCCGCACAGATACGCAGTATTTT. Residues: CSASPYQLRTDTQYF.

The V gene is TRBV5-1, the J gene TRBJ2-7; D is perhaps TRBD2 (6 bases). The CDR3 extends over 18 amino acids. CDR1 is SGHRS, CDR2 YFSETQ, per germline. Trimming pared 1 base from V and 2 bases from J, leaving 22 bases between. The CDR3 nucleotides read TGCGCCAGCAGCTTGCGTGGGGGGTGGGAGTTGGGGGCCTACGAGCAGTACTTC. Amino acids: CASSLRGGWELGAYEQYF.

The rearrangement links TRBV28 to TRBJ2-6, with D possibly matching TRBD1 (6 bases). V lost 7 bases to trimming and J lost 1 base, with 11 bases between them. Germline loops: CDR1 MDHEN, CDR2 SYDVKM. The CDR3 is made up of 15 amino acids. The CDR3 loop reads CASTAQGSGANVLTF. The CDR3 DNA sequence: TGTGCCAGCACCGCTCAGGGGTCTGGGGCCAACGTCCTGACTTTC. Full variable domain (rest looked up from reference TRBV28 and TRBJ2-6): DVKVTQSSRYLVKRTGEKVFLECVQDMDHENMFWYRQDPGLGLRLIYFSYDVKMKEKGDIPEGYSVSREKKERFSLILESASTNQTSMYLCASTAQGSGANVLTFGAGSRLTVL.

The chain links TRBV7-4 to TRBJ2-5, with 14 bases that match TRBD2. The J call may be wrong; the DNA end is better matched by TRBJ2-7. This CDR3 contains 18 residues. Looked up from germline, CDR1 is SGHVT and CDR2 is SQSDAQ. The CDR3 DNA reads TGTGCCAGCAGCTTAAGGGGACTAGCGGGAGTAATGGGTTCCGAGCAGTACTTC. Protein product: CASSLRGLAGVMGSEQYF.

This clonotype was counted between two and nine times. The chain uses TRBV20-1 and TRBJ1-1; TRBD1 is a possible D gene (5 bases). Trimming cost V 0 bases and J 4 bases, with 15 bases left between them. This CDR3 is built from 15 residues. Germline V gives CDR1 DFQATT, CDR2 SNEGSKA (reference sequence). The CDR3 reads CSARDTSGRVTEAFF. Here the CDR3 DNA reads TGCAGTGCTAGAGATACTTCAGGGAGAGTCACTGAAGCTTTCTTT.

The genes are TRBV20-1 and TRBJ2-1; tentatively, D is TRBD2 (5 bases). The CDR3 extends over 13 amino acids. Trimming left V 3 bases short and J 6 bases short, with 12 bases between. Germline V gene sequence: CDR1 DFQATT, CDR2 SNEGSKA (reference sequence). Here the CDR3 reads CSASSGFSNEQFF. In nucleotides, the CDR3 is TGCAGTGCTAGCAGCGGATTTAGCAATGAGCAGTTCTTC.

This chain joins TRBV6-1 and TRBJ2-1; D is undetermined. V shed 1 base and J shed 9 bases, with 10 bases lying between them. Germline loops: CDR1 MNHNS, CDR2 SASEGT. This CDR3 spans 13 amino acids. This CDR3 reads CASSEERGREQFF. The CDR3 DNA sequence: TGTGCCAGCAGTGAAGAGCGTGGACGTGAGCAGTTCTTC.

The chain joins TRBV4-1 to TRBJ1-1; possible D gene TRBD1, 5 bases. Deletions cut 4 bases from V and 1 base from J, with 10 bases between. From germline, CDR1 is MGHRA and CDR2 YSYEKL. The CDR3 contains 14 residues. CDR3 coding DNA: TGCGCCAGCAGCCTGCGGACACAGAACACTGAAGCTTTCTTT. The encoded protein is CASSLRTQNTEAFF.

V gene TRBV7-9 combines with J gene TRBJ1-2, with a weak D call TRBD1 (5 bases). CDR1 SEHNR and CDR2 FQNEAQ come from the germline V gene (reference sequence). The ends were cut back, 1 base at V and 4 bases at J, with 13 bases in the middle. This CDR3 comprises 15 residues. CDR3 residues: CASSLGVQGSYGYTF. The CDR3 DNA reads as TGTGCCAGCAGCTTAGGAGTCCAGGGATCCTATGGCTACACCTTC.

This clonotype was counted between two and nine times. The V and J genes are TRBV7-2 and TRBJ2-1; D ambiguous. Germline V gene data show CDR1 as SGHTA and CDR2 as FQGNSA. The CDR3 has 14 residues. V lost 1 base and J 7 bases, leaving 11 bases between the germline ends. CDR3 region: CASSLDLGGNEQFF. The CDR3 DNA reads as TGTGCCAGCAGCTTAGACCTTGGTGGGAATGAGCAGTTCTTC.